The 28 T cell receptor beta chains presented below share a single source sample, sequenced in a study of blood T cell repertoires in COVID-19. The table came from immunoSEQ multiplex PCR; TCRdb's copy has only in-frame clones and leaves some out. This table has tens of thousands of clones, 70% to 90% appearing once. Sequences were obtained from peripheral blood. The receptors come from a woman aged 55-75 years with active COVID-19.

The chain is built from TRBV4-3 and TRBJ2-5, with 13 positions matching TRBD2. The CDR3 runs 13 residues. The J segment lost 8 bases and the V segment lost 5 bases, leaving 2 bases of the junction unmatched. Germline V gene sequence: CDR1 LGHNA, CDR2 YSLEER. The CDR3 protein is CASSRTSGGTQYF. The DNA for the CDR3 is TGCGCCAGCAGCAGGACTAGCGGGGGAACCCAGTACTTC.

Here the CDR3 reads CASSLGYQVYGYTF. CDR3 bases: TGCGCCAGCAGCTTGGGGTACCAGGTCTATGGCTACACCTTC. The rearrangement links TRBV5-1 to TRBJ1-2; no clear D. Looked up from germline, CDR1 is SGHRS and CDR2 is YFSETQ. V lost 0 bases and J 4 bases, leaving 10 bases between the germline ends. This CDR3 has 14 amino acids.

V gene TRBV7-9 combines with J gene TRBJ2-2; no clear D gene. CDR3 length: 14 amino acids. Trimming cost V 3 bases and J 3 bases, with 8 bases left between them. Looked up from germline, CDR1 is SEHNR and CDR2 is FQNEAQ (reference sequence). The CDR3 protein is CASSFYTDTGELFF. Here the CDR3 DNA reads TGTGCCAGCAGCTTTTATACAGACACCGGGGAGCTGTTTTTT.

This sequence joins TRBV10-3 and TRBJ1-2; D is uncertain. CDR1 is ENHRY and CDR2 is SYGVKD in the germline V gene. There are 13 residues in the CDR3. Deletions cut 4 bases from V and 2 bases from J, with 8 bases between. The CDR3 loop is CAISVGGNYGYTF. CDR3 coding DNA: TGTGCCATCAGTGTAGGCGGAAACTATGGCTACACCTTC.

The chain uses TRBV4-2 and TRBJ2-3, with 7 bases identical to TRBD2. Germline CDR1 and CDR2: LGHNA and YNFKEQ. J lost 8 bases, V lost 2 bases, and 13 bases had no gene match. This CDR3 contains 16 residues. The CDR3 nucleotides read TGTGCCAGCAGCCAACTAGCGGTGACACTACAGGCTACGCAGTATTTT. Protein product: CASSQLAVTLQATQYF.

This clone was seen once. The CDR3: CSVEDPGQSSYNEQFF. The CDR3 DNA is TGCAGCGTTGAAGATCCTGGACAGAGCTCCTACAATGAGCAGTTCTTC. The chain combines TRBV29-1 with TRBJ2-1; D might be TRBD1 (6 bases). V lost 0 bases, J lost 0 bases, and 12 bases lay in between. The CDR3 length is 16 residues. CDR1 is SQVTM, CDR2 ANQGSEA, per germline.

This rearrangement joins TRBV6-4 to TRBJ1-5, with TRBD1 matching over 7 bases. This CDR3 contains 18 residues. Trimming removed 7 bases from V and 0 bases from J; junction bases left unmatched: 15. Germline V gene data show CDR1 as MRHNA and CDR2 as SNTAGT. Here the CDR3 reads CASNDQGTVRYSNQPQHF. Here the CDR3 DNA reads TGTGCCAGCAACGATCAGGGGACAGTTCGTTATAGCAATCAGCCCCAGCATTTT.

CDR3 residues: CASSIGGGAGKTQYF. The CDR3 nucleotides are TGTGCCAGTAGTATAGGCGGGGGGGCCGGAAAGACCCAGTACTTC. The chain joins TRBV19 to TRBJ2-5, with 9 bases lining up with TRBD2. The J segment lost 6 bases and the V segment lost 1 base, leaving 6 bases of the junction unmatched. The CDR3 contains 15 residues. Germline CDR1 and CDR2: LNHDA and SQIVND (reference sequence). The full variable domain, completed using reference TRBV19 and TRBJ2-5, is DGGITQSPKYLFRKEGQNVTLSCEQNLNHDAMYWYRQDPGQGLRLIYYSQIVNDFQKGDIAEGYSVSREKKESFPLTVTSAQKNPTAFYLCASSIGGGAGKTQYFGPGTRLLVL.

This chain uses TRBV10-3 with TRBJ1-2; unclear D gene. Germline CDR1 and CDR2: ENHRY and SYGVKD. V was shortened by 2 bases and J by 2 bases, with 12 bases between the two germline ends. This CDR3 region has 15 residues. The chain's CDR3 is CAISENQVVNYGYTF. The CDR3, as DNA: TGTGCCATCAGTGAGAATCAGGTTGTGAACTATGGCTACACCTTC.

CDR3 amino acids: CASSSKQGTNTEAFF. CDR3 bases: TGTGCCAGCAGCTCAAAACAGGGTACGAACACTGAAGCTTTCTTT. The chain couples TRBV5-4 to TRBJ1-1; TRBD1 might be the D (6 bases). V dropped 3 bases and J dropped 1 base, with 13 bases sitting between them. CDR1 SGHNT and CDR2 YYREEE come from the germline V gene (reference sequence). This CDR3 region has 15 residues. Looking up the rest from reference TRBV5-4 and TRBJ1-1 gives the full variable domain: ETGVTQSPTHLIKTRGQQVTLRCSSQSGHNTVSWYQQALGQGPQFIFQYYREEENGRGNFPPRFSGLQFPNYSSELNVNALELDDSALYLCASSSKQGTNTEAFFGQGTRLTVV.

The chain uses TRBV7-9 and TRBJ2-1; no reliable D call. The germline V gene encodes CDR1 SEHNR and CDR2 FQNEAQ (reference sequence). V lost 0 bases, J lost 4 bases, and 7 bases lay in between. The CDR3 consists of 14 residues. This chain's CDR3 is CASSLAGSYNEQFF. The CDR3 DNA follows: TGTGCCAGCAGCTTAGCGGGCTCATACAATGAGCAGTTCTTC. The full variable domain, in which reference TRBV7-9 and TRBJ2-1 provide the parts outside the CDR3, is DTGVSQNPRHKITKRGQNVTFRCDPISEHNRLYWYRQTLGQGPEFLTYFQNEAQLEKSRLLSDRFSAERPKGSFSTLEIQRTEQGDSAMYLCASSLAGSYNEQFFGPGTRLTVL.

CDR3 region: CASGGGGAGETQYF. The DNA of the CDR3 is TGTGCCAGCGGCGGCGGGGGGGCCGGAGAGACCCAGTACTTC. This chain joins TRBV6-1 and TRBJ2-5; TRBD2 agrees at 9 bases. The CDR3 is 14 residues long. V was clipped by 8 bases and J by 4 bases; unmatched bases: 8. The germline V gene encodes CDR1 MNHNS and CDR2 SASEGT.

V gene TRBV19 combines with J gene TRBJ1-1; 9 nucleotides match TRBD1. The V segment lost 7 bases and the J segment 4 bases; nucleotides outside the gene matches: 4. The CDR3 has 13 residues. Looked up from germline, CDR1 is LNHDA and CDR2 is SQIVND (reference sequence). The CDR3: CASKGQGFTEAFF. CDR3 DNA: TGTGCCAGTAAGGGACAGGGTTTCACTGAAGCTTTCTTT.

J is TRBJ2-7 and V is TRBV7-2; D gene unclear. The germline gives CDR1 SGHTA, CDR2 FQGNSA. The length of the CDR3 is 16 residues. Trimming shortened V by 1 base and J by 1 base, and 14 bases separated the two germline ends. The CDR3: CASSLGGGAASYEQYF. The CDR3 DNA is TGTGCCAGCAGCTTAGGTGGCGGAGCAGCTTCCTACGAGCAGTACTTC.

The CDR3 DNA is TGTGCCAGCAGCTGGGGACAGCAAGAGACCCAGTACTTC. Protein product: CASSWGQQETQYF. The rearrangement uses TRBV2 and TRBJ2-5, with 7 bases that match TRBD1. Germline V gene lookup returns CDR1 SNHLY and CDR2 FYNNEI. V shed 6 bases, J shed 2 bases, and the junction held 3 bases outside the gene matches. CDR3 size: 13 residues.

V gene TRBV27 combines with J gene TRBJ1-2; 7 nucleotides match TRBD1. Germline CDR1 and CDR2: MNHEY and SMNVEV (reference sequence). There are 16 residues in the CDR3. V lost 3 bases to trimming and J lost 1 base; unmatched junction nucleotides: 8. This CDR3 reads CASSFLRRGDNYGYTF. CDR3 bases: TGTGCCAGCAGTTTTCTGCGCAGGGGGGATAACTATGGCTACACCTTC.

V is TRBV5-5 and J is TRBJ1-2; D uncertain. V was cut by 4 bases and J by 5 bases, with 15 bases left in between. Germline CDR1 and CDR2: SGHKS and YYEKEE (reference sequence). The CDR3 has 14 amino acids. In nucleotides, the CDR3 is TGTGCCAGCAGCCTATTGGCGTCGGGGTATGGCTACACCTTC. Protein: CASSLLASGYGYTF.

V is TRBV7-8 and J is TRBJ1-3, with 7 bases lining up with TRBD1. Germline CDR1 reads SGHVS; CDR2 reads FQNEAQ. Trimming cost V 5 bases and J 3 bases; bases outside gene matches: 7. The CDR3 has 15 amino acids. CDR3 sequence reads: CASSVKGQFGNTIYF. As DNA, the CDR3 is TGTGCCAGCAGCGTCAAGGGACAGTTTGGAAACACCATATATTTT.

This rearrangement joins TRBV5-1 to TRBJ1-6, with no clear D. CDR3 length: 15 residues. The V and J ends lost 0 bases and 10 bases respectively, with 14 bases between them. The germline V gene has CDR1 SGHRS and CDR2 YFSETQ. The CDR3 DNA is TGCGCCAGCAGCTTGGAGGGCTTGGGAGGCTCACCCCTCCACTTT. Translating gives CASSLEGLGGSPLHF. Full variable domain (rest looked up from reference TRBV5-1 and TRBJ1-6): KAGVTQTPRYLIKTRGQQVTLSCSPISGHRSVSWYQQTPGQGLQFLFEYFSETQRNKGNFPGRFSGRQFSNSRSEMNVSTLELGDSALYLCASSLEGLGGSPLHFGNGTRLTVT.

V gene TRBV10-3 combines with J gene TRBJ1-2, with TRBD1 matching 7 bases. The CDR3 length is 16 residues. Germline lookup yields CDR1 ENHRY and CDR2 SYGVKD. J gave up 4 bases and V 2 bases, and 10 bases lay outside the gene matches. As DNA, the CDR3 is TGTGCCATCAGTGAGGAGGGACAGACCCTACTCTATGGCTACACCTTC. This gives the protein CAISEEGQTLLYGYTF.

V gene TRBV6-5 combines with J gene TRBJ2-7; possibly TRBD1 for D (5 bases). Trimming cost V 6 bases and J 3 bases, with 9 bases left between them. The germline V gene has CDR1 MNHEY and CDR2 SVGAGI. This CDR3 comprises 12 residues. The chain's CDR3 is CASRPDSYEQYF. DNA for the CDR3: TGTGCCAGCAGGCCCGACAGCTACGAGCAGTACTTC.

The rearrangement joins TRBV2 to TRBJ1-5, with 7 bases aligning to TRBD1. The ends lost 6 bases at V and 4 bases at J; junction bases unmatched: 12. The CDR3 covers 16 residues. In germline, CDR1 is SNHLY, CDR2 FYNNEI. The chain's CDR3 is CASSPPGQRVNQPQHF. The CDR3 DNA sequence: TGTGCCAGCAGCCCCCCGGGACAGAGAGTTAATCAGCCCCAGCATTTT.

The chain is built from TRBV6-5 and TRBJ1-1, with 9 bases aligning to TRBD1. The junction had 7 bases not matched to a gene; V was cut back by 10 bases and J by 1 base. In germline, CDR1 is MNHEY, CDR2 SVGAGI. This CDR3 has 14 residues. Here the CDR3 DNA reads TGTGCCACCGACCGGGACAGGGAGAACACTGAAGCTTTCTTT. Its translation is CATDRDRENTEAFF.

CDR3: CASSPQDRVAGETQYF. CDR3 nucleotides: TGTGCCAGCTCACCACAAGACAGGGTCGCAGGGGAGACCCAGTACTTC. This chain connects TRBV18 to TRBJ2-5; 7 bases agree with TRBD1. This CDR3 has 16 amino acids. Looked up from germline, CDR1 is KGHSH and CDR2 is LQKENI. With 1 base clipped from V and 5 bases from J, the junction kept 10 bases outside the gene matches.

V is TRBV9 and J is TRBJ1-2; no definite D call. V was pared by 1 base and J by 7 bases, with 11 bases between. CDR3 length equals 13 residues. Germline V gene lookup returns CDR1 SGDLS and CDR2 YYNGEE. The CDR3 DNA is TGTGCCAGCAGCGTACTTGCCGGTGGTGGCTACACCTTC. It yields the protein CASSVLAGGGYTF.

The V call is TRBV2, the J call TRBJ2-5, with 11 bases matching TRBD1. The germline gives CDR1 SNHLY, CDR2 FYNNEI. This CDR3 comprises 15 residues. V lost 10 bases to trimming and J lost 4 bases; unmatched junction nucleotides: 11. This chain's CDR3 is CANLVPGQGGETQYF. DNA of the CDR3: TGTGCCAACCTAGTACCGGGACAGGGGGGAGAGACCCAGTACTTC.

This CDR3 reads CSASNGQGINEKLFF. CDR3 nucleotides: TGCAGTGCTAGTAACGGTCAGGGAATAAATGAAAAACTGTTTTTT. The rearrangement joins TRBV20-1 to TRBJ1-4; D is perhaps TRBD1 (5 bases). Trimming removed 3 bases from V and 5 bases from J, with 16 bases in between. From germline, CDR1 is DFQATT and CDR2 SNEGSKA (reference sequence). The CDR3 runs 15 residues.

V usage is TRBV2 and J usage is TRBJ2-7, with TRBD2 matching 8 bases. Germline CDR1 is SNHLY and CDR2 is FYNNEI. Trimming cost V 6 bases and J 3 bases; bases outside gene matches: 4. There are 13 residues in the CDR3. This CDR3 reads CASRSGGDYEQYF. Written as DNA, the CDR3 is TGTGCCAGCAGAAGCGGGGGAGACTACGAGCAGTACTTC.